This is a list of T cell receptor beta chains from one sample in a study of radiotherapy plus CTLA-4 blockade in lung cancer. Only in-frame clones appear in the TCRdb table, and some are missing; sequencing was by immunoSEQ multiplex PCR. Among about 110,000 clones, 85% were seen once, and the ten largest hold roughly 2.3%. Specimen: peripheral blood, collected from a patient treated with radiotherapy plus ipilimumab. The receptors were gathered from a human donor with non-small cell lung cancer that progressed on radiotherapy plus ipilimumab. Some clones in this sample may be carry-over from other donors' samples. CDR3s include the opening cysteine and the closing phenylalanine or tryptophan. The D gene is left open where the match is weak. Some rows have no size entry. The others give once, few or many, or a class for an expanded clone.

V	J	D	size	DNA	CDR3
TRBV9	TRBJ1-2	NA	few	TGTGCCAGCAGCGTAGAGGACCACTATGGCTACACCTTC	CASSVEDHYGYTF
TRBV9	TRBJ2-7	NA	NA	TGTGCCAGCAGCGTAGGGGTGAATGGGGTAGGGCAGTACTTC	CASSVGVNGVGQYF
TRBV7-3	TRBJ1-5	NA	NA	TGTGCCAGCAGCCTGCGGCCAGGGACGGAGGCGCAGCCCCAGCATTTT	CASSLRPGTEAQPQHF
TRBV2	TRBJ1-2	NA	NA	TGTGCCAGCAGTGAAATACAGCTAGATGGCTACACCTTC	CASSEIQLDGYTF
TRBV6-5	TRBJ2-7	TRBD1	NA	TGTGCCAGCATGAGACAGGGGGTCCACGAGCAGTACTTC	CASMRQGVHEQYF
TRBV5-4	TRBJ1-5	NA	once	TGTGCCAGCAGCGGCGGCGGGACGGGGAATCAGCCCCAGCATTTT	CASSGGGTGNQPQHF
TRBV6-4	TRBJ1-5	NA	few	TGTGCCAGCAGTGAAGGGGATAGCAATCAGCCCCAGCATTTT	CASSEGDSNQPQHF
TRBV7-9	TRBJ2-1	NA	NA	TGTGCCAGCAGCCCGAGCCACAGGGACAATGAGCAGTTCTTC	CASSPSHRDNEQFF
TRBV11-1	TRBJ1-6	NA	once	TGTGCCAGCAGCTCGGGGACTAGGGTCTCCTATAATTCACCCCTCCACTTT	CASSSGTRVSYNSPLHF
TRBV4-1	TRBJ2-7	NA	NA	TGCGCCAGCAGCCAAGATGGGGGGTCCCCCTACGAGCAGTACTTC	CASSQDGGSPYEQYF
TRBV7-9	TRBJ2-2	TRBD1	NA	TGTGCCAGCAGCCGACAGGGGCCAAACACCGGGGAGCTGTTTTTT	CASSRQGPNTGELFF
TRBV7-3	TRBJ2-3	TRBD1	NA	TGTGCCAGCAGCTTAGTCGGGACAGGGAACACAGATACGCAGTATTTT	CASSLVGTGNTDTQYF
TRBV5-4	TRBJ2-1	TRBD2	NA	TGTGCCAGCAGCCCTGGACTAGCGGTCGGATACAATGAGCAGTTCTTC	CASSPGLAVGYNEQFF
TRBV6-5	TRBJ2-7	NA	NA	TGTGCCAGCAGTTACTCGAAATGGAACTACGAGCAGTACTTC	CASSYSKWNYEQYF
TRBV7-2	TRBJ2-5	NA	NA	TGTGCCAGCCGCACCCAAGAGACCCAGTACTTC	CASRTQETQYF
TRBV4-3	TRBJ2-5	TRBD2	NA	TGCGCCAGCAGCCAAGATCTGGCGGGGGGGCGGGAGACCCAGTACTTC	CASSQDLAGGRETQYF
TRBV6-1	TRBJ1-2	TRBD1	NA	TGTGCCAGCAGCAACCTCCGACAGGGGTATTATGGCTACACCTTC	CASSNLRQGYYGYTF
TRBV11-2	TRBJ1-1	TRBD1	NA	TGTGCCAGCAGCCAGGGGGGGGTTATGAACACTGAAGCTTTCTTT	CASSQGGVMNTEAFF
TRBV6-1	TRBJ2-2	NA	NA	TGTGCCAGCAGCATGGTAGTTTGGGAGCTGTTTTTT	CASSMVVWELFF
TRBV6-1	TRBJ1-4	NA	NA	TGTGCCAGCGACGGAGTGGGAAATGAAAAACTGTTTTTT	CASDGVGNEKLFF
TRBV7-3	TRBJ1-5	NA	few	TGTGCCAGCAGCCCAGGGGCGGGACAGCCCCAGCATTTT	CASSPGAGQPQHF
TRBV11-2	TRBJ2-3	TRBD2	NA	TGTGCCAGCAGCTTGGGGGGTAGCGGGGTAGATACGCAGTATTTT	CASSLGGSGVDTQYF
TRBV11-2	TRBJ1-1	NA	NA	TGTGCCAGCAGCTCCGGGGGCCTGGGCACTGAAGCTTTCTTT	CASSSGGLGTEAFF
TRBV11-1	TRBJ1-4	NA	once	TGTGCCAGCAGCCGCGGACTTAGTGAAAAACTGTTTTTT	CASSRGLSEKLFF
TRBV4-3	TRBJ1-5	NA	NA	TGCGCCAGCAGCTTGCAGCGGGGAGAGCCCCAGCATTTT	CASSLQRGEPQHF
TRBV19	TRBJ2-7	TRBD1	NA	TGTGCCAGTAGGGACCCGGGACAGGGTACCTACGAGCAGTACTTC	CASRDPGQGTYEQYF
TRBV7-9	TRBJ2-7	NA	NA	TGTGCCAGCGGGGCGGCTGCCTTCTCCTACGAGCAGTACTTC	CASGAAAFSYEQYF
TRBV9	TRBJ1-3	NA	NA	TGTGCCAGCAGCGTGGGGGAGTTTAGGGGAAACACCATATATTTT	CASSVGEFRGNTIYF
TRBV27	TRBJ2-6	NA	NA	TGTGCCAGCAGTTTCAGCTCTGGGGCCAACGTCCTGACTTTC	CASSFSSGANVLTF
TRBV7-3	TRBJ2-3	TRBD2	NA	TGTGCCAGCAGCCCTGGGACTAGCGGGGGGGCTGGAGATACGCAGTATTTT	CASSPGTSGGAGDTQYF
TRBV18	TRBJ2-3	NA	NA	TGTGCCAGCTCACCAGCGGCCACAGATACGCAGTATTTT	CASSPAATDTQYF
TRBV28	TRBJ2-3	NA	once	TGTGCCAGCAGTTTGGGCTACCGCACAGATACGCAGTATTTT	CASSLGYRTDTQYF
TRBV28	TRBJ2-7	NA	NA	TGTGCCAGCAGCGATTACCCAACTAGGAGAGGGATTTACGAGCAGTACTTC	CASSDYPTRRGIYEQYF
TRBV9	TRBJ2-5	NA	NA	TGTGCCAGCAGCGTAGATACTGGCGGGGAGACCCAGTACTTC	CASSVDTGGETQYF
TRBV10-3	TRBJ1-2	NA	NA	TGTGCCTTAAAGTTAGTGGGACCGTATGGCTACACCTTC	CALKLVGPYGYTF
TRBV5-4	TRBJ2-5	TRBD2	NA	TGTGCCAGCACGGGGGGGGGCCAAGAGACCCAGTACTTC	CASTGGGQETQYF
TRBV9	TRBJ2-1	NA	NA	TGTGCCAGCAGCGTAGGGGGGCGAAACTACAATGAGCAGTTCTTC	CASSVGGRNYNEQFF
TRBV7-2	TRBJ2-5	TRBD2	few	TGTGCCAGCAGCTTAGAGGGTAGCGGGGGGAAGACCCAGTACTTC	CASSLEGSGGKTQYF
TRBV10-3	TRBJ1-5	NA	NA	TGTGCCATCAGTGTTGGGGACGGGGGCAATCAGCCCCAGCATTTT	CAISVGDGGNQPQHF
TRBV18	TRBJ1-6	NA	NA	TGTGCCAGCTCACCACCGGAGGGTCGCTTTAATTCACCCCTCCACTTT	CASSPPEGRFNSPLHF
TRBV5-1	TRBJ2-2	TRBD1	NA	TGCGCCAGCAGGGGACAGGGGGCGGCCGGGGAGCTGTTTTTT	CASRGQGAAGELFF
TRBV19	TRBJ1-2	TRBD1	NA	TGTGCCACAAAAAGACAGGGAATCGGCTATGGCTACACCTTC	CATKRQGIGYGYTF
TRBV6-1	TRBJ1-5	NA	NA	TGTGCCAGCAGTTATCGACAGAGCAATCAGCCCCAGCATTTT	CASSYRQSNQPQHF
TRBV6-1	TRBJ1-3	NA	NA	TGTGCCAGCAGTGAAGGAGTGATCGGGGGAAACACCATATATTTT	CASSEGVIGGNTIYF
TRBV6-5	TRBJ1-6	NA	NA	TGTGCCAGCAGTAGGTGGAGGGATTCACCCCTCCACTTT	CASSRWRDSPLHF
TRBV19	TRBJ1-4	NA	NA	TGTGCCAGTAGCCGAGCAACTGAAAAACTGTTTTTT	CASSRATEKLFF
TRBV5-5	TRBJ2-7	TRBD2	few	TGTGCCAGCAGCTTGTTGCGGGGGGGGTATCCCGAGCAGTACTTC	CASSLLRGGYPEQYF
TRBV7-7	TRBJ2-2	NA	NA	TGTGCTAGCAGCCCGACAGTAAACACCGGGGAGCTGTTTTTT	CASSPTVNTGELFF
TRBV7-2	TRBJ1-2	NA	once	TGTGCCAGCAGCTTAGTCGGGACCGTGTGGTATGGCTACACCTTC	CASSLVGTVWYGYTF